The 32 T cell receptor beta chains below come from one sample, sequenced in a study of Graves' ophthalmopathy and Graves' hyperthyroidism. Amplification targeted the TCR beta CDR3 regions, with RNA transcripts as the source material. In the first round, RT-PCR was carried out with HTBI primers, and a multiplex PCR formed the second round. TCRdb passed the multiplex PCR reads through MiXCR, listing each CDR3 protein once. The table has almost 400,000 distinct CDR3 sequences, about 16% seen once. The source material was peripheral blood. The receptors were gathered from a young woman with Graves' ophthalmopathy.

The chain is built from TRBV11-1 and TRBJ2-2, with 10 nucleotides matching TRBD1. CDR1 is SGHAT, CDR2 FQDESV, per germline (reference sequence). V was clipped by 5 bases and J by 7 bases; unmatched bases: 4. This CDR3 has 14 amino acids. CDR3 sequence (DNA): TGTGCCAGCAGCCGGGGACAGGGGTACGGGGAGCTGTTTTTT. It specifies CASSRGQGYGELFF. The whole variable domain, filled in from reference TRBV11-1 and TRBJ2-2, reads EAEVAQSPRYKITEKSQAVAFWCDPISGHATLYWYRQILGQGPELLVQFQDESVVDDSQLPKDRFSAERLKGVDSTLKIQPAELGDSAMYLCASSRGQGYGELFFGEGSRLTVL.

This clonotype was seen many times. V gene TRBV27 combines with J gene TRBJ1-6, with 7 nucleotides matching TRBD1. V lost 5 bases and J lost 7; bases outside the gene matches: 8. The CDR3 spans 15 residues. Germline V lookup: CDR1 MNHEY, CDR2 SMNVEV (reference sequence). In DNA form, the CDR3 reads TGTGCCAGCAGTCTATTCCAACAGGGGAATTCACCCCTCCACTTT. This translates into CASSLFQQGNSPLHF.

This clonotype was seen at least ten times. The V call is TRBV28, the J call TRBJ1-1; 8 bases are a match to TRBD1. Trimming at V came to 3 bases and at J to 10 bases, leaving 7 bases not matched to a gene. The germline V gene encodes CDR1 MDHEN and CDR2 SYDVKM. CDR3 size: 13 residues. CDR3 in amino acids: CASSFGDTGGAFF. The CDR3 DNA reads as TGTGCCAGCAGTTTTGGAGATACAGGGGGAGCTTTCTTT.

CDR3 amino acids: CASRTGGSTEAFF. The CDR3 nucleotides are TGCGCCAGCAGAACAGGGGGGAGCACTGAAGCTTTCTTT. The V call is TRBV5-1, the J call TRBJ1-1, with TRBD1 identical over 8 bases. This CDR3 has 13 residues. Germline assignment: CDR1 SGHRS and CDR2 YFSETQ. V gave up 5 bases and J gave up 4 bases; unmatched junction bases: 4.

The table lists this clonotype with many counts. This rearrangement joins TRBV5-5 to TRBJ2-1; D is unresolved. The CDR3 totals 13 residues. Germline V CDR1 and CDR2: SGHKS, YYEKEE (reference sequence). Trimming shortened V by 1 base and J by 4 bases, and 6 bases separated the two germline ends. The CDR3, as DNA: TGTGCCAGCAGCTTGACCAGATACAATGAGCAGTTCTTC. As protein: CASSLTRYNEQFF.

At least ten counts were recorded for this clonotype. The V and J genes are TRBV28 and TRBJ2-7; the match to TRBD2 covers 12 bases. The CDR3 consists of 13 residues. CDR1 and CDR2 from the germline V gene are MDHEN and SYDVKM. The V gene end was trimmed by 10 bases and the J gene end by 2 bases; junction bases not matched to a gene: 3. The CDR3 spells CATRTSGTYEQYF. In DNA, the CDR3 is TGTGCCACTCGGACTAGCGGGACCTACGAGCAGTACTTC.

This clonotype was found once. This sequence joins TRBV24-1 and TRBJ2-5, with a possible D match to TRBD2 (6 bases). Germline V gene data show CDR1 as KGHDR and CDR2 as SFDVKD. V was shortened by 9 bases and J by 2 bases, with 12 bases between the two germline ends. This CDR3 contains 13 residues. DNA for the CDR3: TGTGCCACCGAGGCCGGGACTCAAGAGACCCAGTACTTC. As protein: CATEAGTQETQYF.

V gene TRBV20-1 combines with J gene TRBJ2-7, with 7 bases that match TRBD1. V gave up 6 bases and J gave up 4 bases; unmatched junction bases: 15. CDR3 length equals 15 residues. The germline CDR1 and CDR2 sequences are DFQATT and SNEGSKA (reference sequence). The CDR3 reads CSAVLRQGQWYEQYF. CDR3 nucleotides: TGCAGTGCCGTCCTTAGACAGGGACAATGGTACGAGCAGTACTTC.

This clonotype appeared many times. The chain links TRBV12-3 or TRBV12-4 to TRBJ2-5; D not resolved. This CDR3 is built from 12 residues. Trimming removed 2 bases from V and 5 bases from J, with 6 bases in between. The CDR3 bases are TGTGCCAGCAGTTTAACTCGGGAGACCCAGTACTTC. Its translation is CASSLTRETQYF.

Remarks on this clonotype: No conserved phenylalanine or tryptophan is present at the end of the CDR3, so a read error is the likely explanation. V is TRBV15 and J is TRBJ2-5; 11 bases fit TRBD2. The germline CDR1 and CDR2 sequences are LNHNV and YYDKDF (reference sequence). With 3 bases clipped from V and 2 bases from J, the junction kept 11 bases outside the gene matches. The CDR3 totals 18 residues. DNA of the CDR3: TGTGCCACCAGCAGGGGAAGTAGCGGGAGGGCCAGTCAAGAGACCCAGTACCTC. Translated: CATSRGSSGRASQETQYL.

This clonotype was detected many times. The J gene is TRBJ1-1, the V gene TRBV20-1; D is undetermined. Germline CDR1 is DFQATT and CDR2 is SNEGSKA (reference sequence). The V gene lost 6 bases and the J gene lost 0 bases, with 8 bases spanning the gap. This CDR3 is built from 12 residues. The CDR3 region has the DNA TGCAGTGCGTACATTATGAACACTGAAGCTTTCTTT. This gives the protein CSAYIMNTEAFF.

There are many counts of this clonotype. This sequence joins TRBV25-1 and TRBJ1-6, with TRBD1 as a possible D gene (6 bases). The V end lost 7 bases, the J end lost 10 bases, and 23 bases lay between the germline ends. Germline V gene data show CDR1 as MGHDK and CDR2 as SYGVNS. The CDR3 is 16 residues long. CDR3 residues: CASMGRAGAPWSPLHF. The CDR3 bases are TGTGCCAGCATGGGTAGGGCAGGGGCCCCTTGGTCACCCCTCCACTTT.

In this sample, this clonotype turned up many times. The chain employs TRBV20-1 and TRBJ2-7, with D uncertain. Trimming cost V 6 bases and J 2 bases, with 17 bases left between them. The CDR3 covers 14 residues. Germline V CDR1 and CDR2: DFQATT, SNEGSKA (reference sequence). CDR3 protein: CSAHLVNQAYEQYF. DNA of the CDR3: TGCAGTGCACACCTCGTCAATCAGGCCTACGAGCAGTACTTC.

This clonotype was observed many times. The gene calls are TRBV2 and TRBJ1-5; the D is unclear. With 2 bases removed from V and 4 bases from J, the gap between germline ends came to 6 bases. The CDR3 runs 13 residues. Germline V gene sequence: CDR1 SNHLY, CDR2 FYNNEI. As DNA, the CDR3 is TGTGCCAGCAGTGAAAGCGTAAATCAGCCCCAGCATTTT. Protein product: CASSESVNQPQHF.

This clonotype showed up many times. The CDR3 reads CASSPMGQGRTGELFF. In nucleotides, the CDR3 is TGTGCCAGCAGCCCTATGGGACAGGGGCGCACCGGGGAGCTGTTTTTT. The chain is built from TRBV11-2 and TRBJ2-2; 10 nucleotides line up with TRBD1. The CDR3 covers 16 residues. Germline values: CDR1 SGHAT, CDR2 FQNNGV. The J segment lost 4 bases and the V segment lost 5 bases, leaving 7 bases of the junction unmatched.

V usage is TRBV2 and J usage is TRBJ2-4, with 7 bases fitting TRBD2. Germline V gene lookup returns CDR1 SNHLY and CDR2 FYNNEI. The CDR3 contains 15 residues. Losses at the gene ends were 6 bases for V and 0 bases for J; bases not matched to a gene: 5. CDR3 nucleotide sequence: TGTGCCAGCAGCGATCTAGCGGTAGCCAAAAACATTCAGTACTTC. It specifies CASSDLAVAKNIQYF. The whole variable domain, remainder taken from reference TRBV2 and TRBJ2-4, is EPEVTQTPSHQVTQMGQEVILRCVPISNHLYFYWYRQILGQKVEFLVSFYNNEISEKSEIFDDQFSVERPDGSNFTLKIRSTKLEDSAMYFCASSDLAVAKNIQYFGAGTRLSVL.

This clonotype was counted ten times or more. The V call is TRBV30, the J call TRBJ1-6, with 7 bases aligning to TRBD1. The CDR3 is 13 amino acids. The V segment lost 4 bases and the J segment 9 bases; nucleotides outside the gene matches: 6. Germline V gene data show CDR1 as GTSNPN and CDR2 as SVGIG (reference sequence). The chain's CDR3 is CAWMGTDPSPLHF. The DNA of the CDR3 is TGTGCCTGGATGGGGACAGATCCTTCACCCCTCCACTTT.

This clonotype has ten or more counts. This rearrangement joins TRBV6-2 or TRBV6-3 to TRBJ1-1; D not certain. V gave up 7 bases and J gave up 7 bases, with 16 bases separating them. Germline V gene sequence: CDR1 MNHEY, CDR2 SVGEGT. The CDR3 consists of 13 residues. CDR3 residues: CASTLPKGGEAFF. The CDR3 DNA is TGTGCCAGCACCCTGCCGAAGGGAGGTGAAGCTTTCTTT.

This clonotype was seen many times. V gene TRBV18 combines with J gene TRBJ2-2; possibly TRBD1 for D (6 bases). CDR3 size: 15 residues. Germline-derived CDR1 and CDR2 are KGHSH and LQKENI. Between the trimmed V and J ends, which lost 6 bases and 1 base, there was a span of 12 bases. The CDR3 DNA sequence: TGTGCCAGCTCTCCTGGACAGATGAACACCGGGGAGCTGTTTTTT. Its protein product is CASSPGQMNTGELFF.

The CDR3 loop is CASSSSRDRVTEAFF. The CDR3 coding sequence is TGTGCCAGCAGTTCATCCCGGGACAGGGTAACTGAAGCTTTCTTT. The chain has TRBV28 and TRBJ1-1, with 9 positions matching TRBD1. Germline trimming cut 4 bases from V and 5 bases from J; bases unmatched to any gene: 8. CDR1 and CDR2 from the germline V gene are MDHEN and SYDVKM. This CDR3 spans 15 amino acids.

This clonotype was counted ten times or more. The chain couples TRBV15 to TRBJ2-2; D remains unclear. Trimming pared 2 bases from V and 6 bases from J, leaving 1 base between. Per germline, CDR1 LNHNV and CDR2 YYDKDF (reference sequence). The CDR3 runs 11 residues. For the CDR3, the DNA is TGTGCCACCAGCAGATCCGGGGAGCTGTTTTTT. Protein: CATSRSGELFF.

This clonotype was counted once. The chain couples TRBV10-3 to TRBJ1-1; 7 bases fit TRBD1. This CDR3 region has 15 residues. Germline CDR1 and CDR2: ENHRY and SYGVKD. V shed 7 bases and J 3 bases; nucleotides not matched to a gene: 11. As DNA, the CDR3 is TGTGCCATCAAACATGCGACAGGGAGGGACACTGAAGCTTTCTTT. This sequence encodes CAIKHATGRDTEAFF.

This clonotype was counted ten times or more. V gene TRBV20-1 combines with J gene TRBJ1-5; D is possibly TRBD1 (5 bases). Germline V gene lookup returns CDR1 DFQATT and CDR2 SNEGSKA (reference sequence). Trimming shortened V by 4 bases and J by 6 bases, and 16 bases separated the two germline ends. The length of the CDR3 is 14 residues. This CDR3 reads CSATPGRVGQPQHF. In nucleotides, the CDR3 is TGCAGTGCTACCCCCGGCAGGGTAGGTCAGCCCCAGCATTTT.

The V gene is TRBV7-2, the J gene TRBJ1-2; D call uncertain. The CDR3 runs 15 residues. Looked up from germline, CDR1 is SGHTA and CDR2 is FQGNSA. Trimming removed 0 bases at V and 2 bases at J, with 10 bases between. The CDR3 DNA reads TGTGCCAGCAGCTTAGCGATGGGGTACAACTATGGCTACACCTTC. Translation gives CASSLAMGYNYGYTF.

At least ten counts were recorded for this clonotype. The J gene is TRBJ2-2, the V gene TRBV19; tentative D call: TRBD2 (5 bases). The V end lost 2 bases, the J end lost 4 bases, and 11 bases lay between the germline ends. The CDR3 consists of 15 residues. CDR1 is LNHDA, CDR2 SQIVND, per germline (reference sequence). CDR3 sequence: CASSISLGGTGELFF. The DNA of the CDR3 is TGTGCCAGTAGTATAAGTCTAGGAGGCACCGGGGAGCTGTTTTTT. Supplemented by reference TRBV19 and TRBJ2-2, the full variable domain reads DGGITQSPKYLFRKEGQNVTLSCEQNLNHDAMYWYRQDPGQGLRLIYYSQIVNDFQKGDIAEGYSVSREKKESFPLTVTSAQKNPTAFYLCASSISLGGTGELFFGEGSRLTVL.

This clonotype appeared many times. The rearrangement links TRBV3-1 to TRBJ1-2, with D tentatively TRBD1 (5 bases). Germline-derived CDR1 and CDR2 are LGHDT and YNNKEL (reference sequence). V lost 5 bases to trimming and J lost 8 bases, with 18 bases between them. The CDR3 covers 14 residues. Written as DNA, the CDR3 is TGTGCCAGCAGCTCGCGTGTCGGGGGTGGGGGCTACACCTTC. It is translated as CASSSRVGGGGYTF.

This clonotype has a count of ten or more. The chain has TRBV7-8 and TRBJ2-7; D remains ambiguous. There are 14 residues in the CDR3. V lost 3 bases to trimming and J lost 1 base, with 10 bases between them. Germline CDR1 reads SGHVS; CDR2 reads FQNEAQ. As DNA, the CDR3 is TGTGCCAGCAGCTTGCAGAGATTATCCTACGAGCAGTACTTC. Its protein is CASSLQRLSYEQYF.

The chain uses TRBV27 and TRBJ1-2; the D is unclear. The germline V gene has CDR1 MNHEY and CDR2 SMNVEV (reference sequence). The ends were cut back, 8 bases at V and 3 bases at J, with 10 bases in the middle. The CDR3 extends over 12 amino acids. The CDR3 coding sequence is TGTGCCAGCGGTAACCAGGACTATGGCTACACCTTC. Amino acids: CASGNQDYGYTF.

This clonotype was seen repeatedly, ten times or more. The chain joins TRBV12-3 or TRBV12-4 to TRBJ2-5; D remains ambiguous. The CDR3 is made up of 12 amino acids. V gave up 7 bases and J gave up 3 bases, with 9 bases separating them. The DNA for the CDR3 is TGTGCCAGCAAATCGGACGAAGAGACCCAGTACTTC. Translating it yields CASKSDEETQYF.

This clonotype appeared many times. The chain uses TRBV29-1 and TRBJ2-7, with 10 bases fitting TRBD1. With V trimmed by 7 bases and J by 2 bases, 5 bases remained unmatched. The CDR3 runs to 13 residues. The germline V gene encodes CDR1 SQVTM and CDR2 ANQGSEA. DNA for the CDR3: TGCAGCGCCCGGGACAGGGGTCCCTACGAGCAGTACTTC. Its translation: CSARDRGPYEQYF.

This clonotype has ten or more counts. The chain combines TRBV6-2 or TRBV6-3 with TRBJ1-5; 7 bases agree with TRBD1. The germline CDR1 and CDR2 sequences are MNHEY and SVGEGT. With V trimmed by 6 bases and J by 3 bases, 8 bases remained unmatched. This CDR3 comprises 15 residues. Here the CDR3 reads CASSPGTVINQPQHF. The DNA of the CDR3 is TGTGCCAGCAGCCCTGGGACAGTCATCAATCAGCCCCAGCATTTT.

This clonotype was counted many times. This chain links TRBV6-5 with TRBJ2-7; D gene unclear. V was trimmed by 2 bases and J by 6 bases, leaving 14 bases between them. This CDR3 has 14 amino acids. Per germline, CDR1 MNHEY and CDR2 SVGAGI. CDR3 residues: CASSYQVSVGEQYF. CDR3 in DNA: TGTGCCAGCAGTTACCAAGTCTCGGTTGGCGAGCAGTACTTC.